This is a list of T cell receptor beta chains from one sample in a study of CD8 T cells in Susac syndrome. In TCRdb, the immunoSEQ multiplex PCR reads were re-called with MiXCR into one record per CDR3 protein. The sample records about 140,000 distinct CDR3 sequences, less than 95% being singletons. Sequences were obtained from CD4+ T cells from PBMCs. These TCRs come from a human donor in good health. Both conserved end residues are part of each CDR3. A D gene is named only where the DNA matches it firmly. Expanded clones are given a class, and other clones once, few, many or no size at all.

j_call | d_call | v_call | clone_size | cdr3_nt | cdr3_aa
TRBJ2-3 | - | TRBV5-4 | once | TGTGCCAGCAGCAGAGGGACCGCAGGCACAGATACGCAGTATTTT | CASSRGTAGTDTQYF
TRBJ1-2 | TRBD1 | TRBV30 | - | TGTGCCTGGTACCGGGACAGGCCCCATGGCTACACCTTC | CAWYRDRPHGYTF
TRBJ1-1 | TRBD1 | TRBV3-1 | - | TGTGCCAGCACCCAGGAGACAGGGGAGGCTTTCTTT | CASTQETGEAFF
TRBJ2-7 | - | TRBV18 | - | TGTGCCAGCTTCCGGGACGGTAACTCCTACGAGCAGTACTTC | CASFRDGNSYEQYF
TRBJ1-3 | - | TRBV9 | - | TGTGCCAGCAGCGTATCGCAGGGTGGAAACACCATATATTTT | CASSVSQGGNTIYF
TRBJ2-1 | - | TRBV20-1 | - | TGCAGTGCTAGCACGGATGGCTCCTACAATGAGCAGTTCTTC | CSASTDGSYNEQFF
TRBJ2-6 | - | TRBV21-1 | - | TGTGCCAGCAGCACTGGGAATGGGGCCAACGTCCTGACTTTC | CASSTGNGANVLTF
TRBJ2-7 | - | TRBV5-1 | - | TGCGCCAGCAGCCCGGAGGGTTACGAGCAGTACTTC | CASSPEGYEQYF
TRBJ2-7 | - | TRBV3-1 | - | TGTGCCAGCAGCGGAGCTGCCCTATCCTACGAGCAGTACTTC | CASSGAALSYEQYF
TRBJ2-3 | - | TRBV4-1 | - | TGCGCCAGCAGCCAACCGACTAGGACAGATACGCAGTATTTT | CASSQPTRTDTQYF
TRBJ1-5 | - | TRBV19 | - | TGTGCCAGTAGTATCGGGCGGAACAATCAGCCCCAGCATTTT | CASSIGRNNQPQHF
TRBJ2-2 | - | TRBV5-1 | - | TGCGCCAGCAGCTTGGCCTATTCCGGGGAGCTGTTTTTT | CASSLAYSGELFF
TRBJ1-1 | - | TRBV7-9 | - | TGTGCCAGCACGTCGGACGGAGTTGAAGCTTTCTTT | CASTSDGVEAFF
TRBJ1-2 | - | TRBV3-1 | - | TGTGCCAGCAGCCAAGGGGGGGCTGGCTACACCTTC | CASSQGGAGYTF
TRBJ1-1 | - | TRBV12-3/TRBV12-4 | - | TGTGCCAGCAGTTTTTGGAACACTGAAGCTTTCTTT | CASSFWNTEAFF
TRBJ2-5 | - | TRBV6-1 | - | TGTGCCAGCAGTGAAGTTCGGACCCTTGGTGTGGAGACCCAGTACTTC | CASSEVRTLGVETQYF
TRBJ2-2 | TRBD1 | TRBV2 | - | TGTGCCACAGCGGGCTTGACAGGGGGCACCGGGGAGCTGTTTTTT | CATAGLTGGTGELFF
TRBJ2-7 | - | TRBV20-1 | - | TGCAGTGCTCAGGGAAATGCTTACTACGAGCAGTACTTC | CSAQGNAYYEQYF
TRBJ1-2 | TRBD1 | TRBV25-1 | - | TGTGCCAGCAGTATCCGTCTCCGGGACAGACCCCGGGGCTATGGCTACACCTTC | CASSIRLRDRPRGYGYTF
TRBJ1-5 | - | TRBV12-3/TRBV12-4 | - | TGTGCCAGCAGTCTCAGGGTTACGAATCAGCCCCAGCATTTT | CASSLRVTNQPQHF
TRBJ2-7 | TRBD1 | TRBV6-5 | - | TGTGCCAGCAGTGGAAAGACAGGGGGCTACGAGCAGTACTTC | CASSGKTGGYEQYF
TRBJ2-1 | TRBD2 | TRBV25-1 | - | TGTGCCAGCAGTGAACCCGGGGACTACGACAATGAGCAGTTCTTC | CASSEPGDYDNEQFF
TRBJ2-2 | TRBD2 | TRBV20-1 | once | TGCAGTGCTGTCCCGGGACTAGCGGCCCTTTGGGCCGGGGAGCTGTTTTTT | CSAVPGLAALWAGELFF
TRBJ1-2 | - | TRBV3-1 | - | TGTGCCAGCAGCCAAGGTGGGGGGCTAGGTGGCTACACCTTC | CASSQGGGLGGYTF
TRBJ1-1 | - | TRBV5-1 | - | TGCGCCAGCAGCTTGAACAGGGCCCTCACTGAAGCTTTCTTT | CASSLNRALTEAFF
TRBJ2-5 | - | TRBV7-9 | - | TGTGCCAGCAGCTTAGCGGCGGAGACCCAGTACTTC | CASSLAAETQYF
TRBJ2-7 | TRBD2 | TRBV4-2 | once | TGTGCCAGCAGCCTCTCCGGGACTAGCGACTACGAGCAGTACTTC | CASSLSGTSDYEQYF
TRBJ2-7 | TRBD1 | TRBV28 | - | TGTGCCAGCGGCCCCATATCAGGGGGCGCGATTTACGAGCAGTACTTC | CASGPISGGAIYEQYF
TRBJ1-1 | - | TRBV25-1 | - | TGTGCCAGCAGTGCCTTGGGGGCCCAGGAAGCTTTCTTT | CASSALGAQEAFF
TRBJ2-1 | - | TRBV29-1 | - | TGCAGCGTGCTCTGGGGAGAGCAGTTCTTC | CSVLWGEQFF
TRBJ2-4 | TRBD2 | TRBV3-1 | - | TGTGCCAGCAGCCAAGAAGGGCTAGCGGGGACAGCGAACATTCAGTACTTC | CASSQEGLAGTANIQYF
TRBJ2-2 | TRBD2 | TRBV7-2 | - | TGTGCCAGCAGCTTAGTACTAGCGGGATACACCGGGGAGCTGTTTTTT | CASSLVLAGYTGELFF
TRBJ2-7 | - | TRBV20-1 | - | TGCAGTGCTAGTTCGGGCAGGGGCTACGAGCAGTACTTC | CSASSGRGYEQYF
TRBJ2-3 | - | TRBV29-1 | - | TGCAGCGTTGGGACCTCAGATACGCAGTATTTT | CSVGTSDTQYF
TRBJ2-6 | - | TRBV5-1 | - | TGCGCCAGCAGCTTGGGACAGTTCTCTGGGGCCAACGTCCTGACTTTC | CASSLGQFSGANVLTF
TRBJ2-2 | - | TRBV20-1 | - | TGCAGTGCTAGAGATCCGGGGGCGTATGGGGAGCTGTTTTTT | CSARDPGAYGELFF
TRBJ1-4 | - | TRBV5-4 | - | TGTGCCAGCAGCTCGCGGGCAACTAATGAAAAACTGTTTTTT | CASSSRATNEKLFF
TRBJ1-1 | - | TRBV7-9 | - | TGTGCCAGCAGCTTAAAGTTGGGCGCTTTCTTT | CASSLKLGAFF